This T cell receptor (beta chain) was identified in a study of T cell changes during pregnancy in multiple sclerosis. Produced via immunoSEQ multiplex PCR; TCRdb's table is partial and in-frame only. Among tens of thousands of clones listed, about 92% were seen once. V was clipped by 4 bases and J by 7 bases; unmatched bases: 3. The CDR3 runs to 14 residues. Germline values: CDR1 SNHLY, CDR2 FYNNEI. The sequence was collected from a female donor with multiple sclerosis, enrolled in a pregnancy study. This rearrangement joins TRBV2 to TRBJ2-1; 11 positions agree with TRBD2. The sequenced sample was peripheral blood, obtained before pregnancy. Here the CDR3 DNA reads TGTGCCAGCAGTGCGACTAGCGGGGATAATGAGCAGTTCTTC. Protein sequence: CASSATSGDNEQFF.